This T cell receptor beta chain was sequenced during a study of T cells in Graves' hyperthyroidism and ophthalmopathy. RNA transcripts were the template for amplifying TCR beta CDR3 regions. The primer set for the first-round RT-PCR of the TCR CDR3 was HTBI. TCRdb re-called the multiplex PCR reads with MiXCR, one entry per CDR3 protein. Of some 580,000 distinct CDR3 sequences in the sample, more than 15% were seen once. CDR3 size: 20 residues. Germline V gives CDR1 LNHDA, CDR2 SQIVND (reference sequence). J gave up 0 bases and V 7 bases, and 17 bases lay outside the gene matches. Material: blood. This TCR came from a woman aged 40 to 50 with Graves' ophthalmopathy. The J gene is TRBJ2-1, the V gene TRBV19; TRBD2 matches 11 bases. This CDR3 is CASTAKEGTSGLLSYNEQFF. In DNA, the CDR3 is TGTGCCAGTACCGCTAAAGAAGGGACTAGCGGCCTACTCTCCTACAATGAGCAGTTCTTC.